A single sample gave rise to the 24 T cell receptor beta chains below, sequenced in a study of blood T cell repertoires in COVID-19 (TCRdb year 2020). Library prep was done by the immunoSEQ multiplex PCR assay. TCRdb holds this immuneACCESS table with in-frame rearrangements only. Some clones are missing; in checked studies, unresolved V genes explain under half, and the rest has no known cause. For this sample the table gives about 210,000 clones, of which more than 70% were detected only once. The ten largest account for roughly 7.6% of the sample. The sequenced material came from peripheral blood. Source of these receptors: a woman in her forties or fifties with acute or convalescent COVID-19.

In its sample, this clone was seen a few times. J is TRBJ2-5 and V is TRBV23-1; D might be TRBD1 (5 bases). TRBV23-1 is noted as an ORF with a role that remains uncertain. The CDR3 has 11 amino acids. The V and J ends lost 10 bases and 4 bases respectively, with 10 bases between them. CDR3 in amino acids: CANRPGETQYF. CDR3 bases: TGCGCCAACAGGCCGGGAGAGACCCAGTACTTC.

The CDR3 loop is CASSWSDSGYEQYF. The CDR3, as DNA: TGCGCCAGCAGCTGGTCGGATTCGGGCTACGAGCAGTACTTC. J is TRBJ2-7 and V is TRBV5-1; D gene ambiguous. The CDR3 is 14 amino acids. V lost 3 bases, J lost 3 bases, and 13 bases lay in between. Germline lookup yields CDR1 SGHRS and CDR2 YFSETQ.

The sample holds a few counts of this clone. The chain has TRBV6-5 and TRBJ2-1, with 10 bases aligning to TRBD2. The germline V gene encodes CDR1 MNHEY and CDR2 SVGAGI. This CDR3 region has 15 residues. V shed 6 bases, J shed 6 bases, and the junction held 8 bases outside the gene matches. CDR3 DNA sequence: TGTGCCAGCAGCCGAGGGACTAGCGCGCGCAATGAGCAGTTCTTC. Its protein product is CASSRGTSARNEQFF.

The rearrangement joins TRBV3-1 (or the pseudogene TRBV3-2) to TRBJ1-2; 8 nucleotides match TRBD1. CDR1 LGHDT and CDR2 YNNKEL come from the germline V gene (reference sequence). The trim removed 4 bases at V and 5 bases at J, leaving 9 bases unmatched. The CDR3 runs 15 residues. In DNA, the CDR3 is TGTGCCAGCAGCCCCGAGGGACAGGCTAGTTATGGCTACACCTTC. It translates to CASSPEGQASYGYTF.

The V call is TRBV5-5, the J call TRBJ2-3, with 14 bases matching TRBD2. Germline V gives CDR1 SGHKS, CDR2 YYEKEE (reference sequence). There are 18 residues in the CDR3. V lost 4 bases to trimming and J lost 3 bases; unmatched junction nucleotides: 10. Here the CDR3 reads CASSSLGLAGEGTDTQYF. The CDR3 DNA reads TGTGCCAGCAGCAGCTTGGGACTAGCGGGAGAGGGGACAGATACGCAGTATTTT. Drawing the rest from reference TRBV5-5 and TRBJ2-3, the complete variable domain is DAGVTQSPTHLIKTRGQQVTLRCSPISGHKSVSWYQQVLGQGPQFIFQYYEKEERGRGNFPDRFSARQFPNYSSELNVNALLLGDSALYLCASSSLGLAGEGTDTQYFGPGTRLTVL.

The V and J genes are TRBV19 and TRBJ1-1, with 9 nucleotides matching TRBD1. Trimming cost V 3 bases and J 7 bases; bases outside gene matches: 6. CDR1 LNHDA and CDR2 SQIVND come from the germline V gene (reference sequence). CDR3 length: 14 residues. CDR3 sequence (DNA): TGTGCCAGTAGTATCTGGACAGGGGAAATTGAAGCTTTCTTT. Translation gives CASSIWTGEIEAFF. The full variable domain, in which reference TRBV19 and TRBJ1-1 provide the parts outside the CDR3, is DGGITQSPKYLFRKEGQNVTLSCEQNLNHDAMYWYRQDPGQGLRLIYYSQIVNDFQKGDIAEGYSVSREKKESFPLTVTSAQKNPTAFYLCASSIWTGEIEAFFGQGTRLTVV.

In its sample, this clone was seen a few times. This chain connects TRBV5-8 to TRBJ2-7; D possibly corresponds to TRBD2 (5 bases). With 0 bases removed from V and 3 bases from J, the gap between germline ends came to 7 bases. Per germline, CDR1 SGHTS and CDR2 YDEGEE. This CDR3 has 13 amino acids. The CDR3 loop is CASSLERVYEQYF. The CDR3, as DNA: TGTGCCAGCAGCTTGGAGAGGGTCTACGAGCAGTACTTC.

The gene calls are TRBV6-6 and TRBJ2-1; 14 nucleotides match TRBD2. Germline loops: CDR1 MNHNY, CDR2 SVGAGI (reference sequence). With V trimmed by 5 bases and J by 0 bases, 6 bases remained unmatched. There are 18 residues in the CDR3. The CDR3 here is CASSPRLAGGSSYNEQFF. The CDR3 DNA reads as TGTGCCAGCAGTCCCAGACTAGCGGGGGGGAGCTCCTACAATGAGCAGTTCTTC.

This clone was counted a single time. CDR3 protein: CASTRPVTWTGKDNEQFF. The CDR3 region has the DNA TGTGCCAGCACCCGACCCGTGACTTGGACAGGGAAGGACAATGAGCAGTTCTTC. The chain has TRBV28 and TRBJ2-1; 8 nucleotides agree with TRBD1. There are 18 residues in the CDR3. V shed 7 bases and J 5 bases; nucleotides not matched to a gene: 19. CDR1 and CDR2 (germline): MDHEN, SYDVKM.

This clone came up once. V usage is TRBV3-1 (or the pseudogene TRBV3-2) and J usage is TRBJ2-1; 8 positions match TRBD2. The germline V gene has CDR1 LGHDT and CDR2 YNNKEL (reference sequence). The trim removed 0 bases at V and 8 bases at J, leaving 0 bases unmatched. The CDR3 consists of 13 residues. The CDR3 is CASSQDSGDEQFF. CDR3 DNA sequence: TGTGCCAGCAGCCAAGATAGCGGGGATGAGCAGTTCTTC.

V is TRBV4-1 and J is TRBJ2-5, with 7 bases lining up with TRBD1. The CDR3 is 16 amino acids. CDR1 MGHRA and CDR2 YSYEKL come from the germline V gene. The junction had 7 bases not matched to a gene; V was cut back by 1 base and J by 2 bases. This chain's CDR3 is CASSQGDSTFQETQYF. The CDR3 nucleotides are TGCGCCAGCAGCCAAGGGGACAGCACATTTCAAGAGACCCAGTACTTC.

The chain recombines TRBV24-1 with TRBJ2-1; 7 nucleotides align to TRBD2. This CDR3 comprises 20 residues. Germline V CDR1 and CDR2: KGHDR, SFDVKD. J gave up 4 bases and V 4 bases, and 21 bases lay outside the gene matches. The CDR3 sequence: CATSDHERKVVAGHYNEQFF. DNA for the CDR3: TGTGCCACCAGTGACCACGAAAGGAAGGTGGTAGCGGGCCATTACAATGAGCAGTTCTTC.

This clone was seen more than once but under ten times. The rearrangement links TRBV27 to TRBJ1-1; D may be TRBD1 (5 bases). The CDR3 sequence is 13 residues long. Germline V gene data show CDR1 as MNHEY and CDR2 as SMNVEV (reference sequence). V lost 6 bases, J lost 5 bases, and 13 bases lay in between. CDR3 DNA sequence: TGTGCCAGCAGCCTCATCGGGGGGACTGAAGCTTTCTTT. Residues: CASSLIGGTEAFF.

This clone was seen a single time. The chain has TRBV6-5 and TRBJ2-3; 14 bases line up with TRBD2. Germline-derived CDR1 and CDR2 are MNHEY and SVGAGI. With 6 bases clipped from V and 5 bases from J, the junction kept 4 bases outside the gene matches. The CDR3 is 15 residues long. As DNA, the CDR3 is TGTGCCAGCAGGGGACTAGCGGGAGTCAAAGATACGCAGTATTTT. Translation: CASRGLAGVKDTQYF.

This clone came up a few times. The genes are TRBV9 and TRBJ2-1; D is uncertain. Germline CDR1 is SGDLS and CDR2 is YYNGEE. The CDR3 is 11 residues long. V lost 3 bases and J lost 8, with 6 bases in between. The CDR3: CASSDADEQFF. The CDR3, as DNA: TGTGCCAGCAGCGATGCGGATGAGCAGTTCTTC.

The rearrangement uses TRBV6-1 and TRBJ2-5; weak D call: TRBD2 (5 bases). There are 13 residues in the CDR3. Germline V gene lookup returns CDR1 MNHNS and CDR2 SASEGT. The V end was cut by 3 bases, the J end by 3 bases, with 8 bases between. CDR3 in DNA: TGTGCCAGCAGTGACGGACTGGAAGAGACCCAGTACTTC. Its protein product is CASSDGLEETQYF.

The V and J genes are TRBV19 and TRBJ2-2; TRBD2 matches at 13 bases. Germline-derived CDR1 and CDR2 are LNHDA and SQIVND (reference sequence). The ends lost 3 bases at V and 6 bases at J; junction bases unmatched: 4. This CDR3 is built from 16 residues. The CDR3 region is CASSIGLAGVPGELFF. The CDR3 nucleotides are TGTGCCAGTAGTATCGGACTAGCGGGAGTCCCCGGGGAGCTGTTTTTT.

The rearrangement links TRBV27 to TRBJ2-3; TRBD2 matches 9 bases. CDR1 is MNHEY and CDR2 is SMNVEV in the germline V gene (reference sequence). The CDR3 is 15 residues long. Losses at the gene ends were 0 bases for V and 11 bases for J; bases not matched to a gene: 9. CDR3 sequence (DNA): TGTGCCAGCAGTTTATCGGAGCTAGCGGGAACGATGCAGTATTTT. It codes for CASSLSELAGTMQYF.

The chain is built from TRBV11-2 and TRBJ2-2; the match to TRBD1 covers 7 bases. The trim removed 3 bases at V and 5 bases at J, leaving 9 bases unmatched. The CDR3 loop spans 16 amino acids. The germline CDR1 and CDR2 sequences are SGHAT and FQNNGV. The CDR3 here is CASSFHYRGKTGELFF. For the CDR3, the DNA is TGTGCCAGCAGCTTCCACTACAGGGGTAAAACCGGGGAGCTGTTTTTT. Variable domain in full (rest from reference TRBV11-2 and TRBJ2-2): EAGVAQSPRYKIIEKRQSVAFWCNPISGHATLYWYQQILGQGPKLLIQFQNNGVVDDSQLPKDRFSAERLKGVDSTLKIQPAKLEDSAVYLCASSFHYRGKTGELFFGEGSRLTVL.

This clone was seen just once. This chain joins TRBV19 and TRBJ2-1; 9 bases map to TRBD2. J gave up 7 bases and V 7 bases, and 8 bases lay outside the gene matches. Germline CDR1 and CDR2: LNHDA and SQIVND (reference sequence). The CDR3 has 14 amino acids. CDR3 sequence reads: CASTPAGGRNEQFF. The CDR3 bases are TGTGCCAGTACTCCGGCGGGGGGGAGGAATGAGCAGTTCTTC. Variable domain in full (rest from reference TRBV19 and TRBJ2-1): DGGITQSPKYLFRKEGQNVTLSCEQNLNHDAMYWYRQDPGQGLRLIYYSQIVNDFQKGDIAEGYSVSREKKESFPLTVTSAQKNPTAFYLCASTPAGGRNEQFFGPGTRLTVL.

CDR3 nucleotide sequence: TGCGCCAGCAGCCATCGGACTAGCGGGGCATACAATGAGCAGTTCTTC. It translates to CASSHRTSGAYNEQFF. The chain recombines TRBV5-1 with TRBJ2-1, with 12 bases matching TRBD2. Germline CDR1 reads SGHRS; CDR2 reads YFSETQ. The CDR3 runs 16 residues. After removal of 4 bases from V and 4 bases from J, the junction contained 6 bases not matched to a gene.

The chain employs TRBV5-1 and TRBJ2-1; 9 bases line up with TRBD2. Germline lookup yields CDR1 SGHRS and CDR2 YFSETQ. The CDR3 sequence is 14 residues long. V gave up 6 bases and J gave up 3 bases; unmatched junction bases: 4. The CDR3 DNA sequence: TGCGCCAGCACCGTGCGGGAGGGCTACAATGAGCAGTTCTTC. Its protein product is CASTVREGYNEQFF.

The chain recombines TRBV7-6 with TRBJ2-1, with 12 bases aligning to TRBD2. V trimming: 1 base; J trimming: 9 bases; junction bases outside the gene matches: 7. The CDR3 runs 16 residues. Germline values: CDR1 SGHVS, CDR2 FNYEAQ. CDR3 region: CASSLEASGRAGEQFF. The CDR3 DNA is TGTGCCAGCAGCTTAGAGGCTAGCGGGAGGGCCGGTGAGCAGTTCTTC.

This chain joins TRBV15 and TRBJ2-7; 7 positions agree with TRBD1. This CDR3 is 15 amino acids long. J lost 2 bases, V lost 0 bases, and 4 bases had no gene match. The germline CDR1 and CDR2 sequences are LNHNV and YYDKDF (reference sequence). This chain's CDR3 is CATSRESTGPYEQYF. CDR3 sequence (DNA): TGTGCCACCAGCAGAGAGTCGACAGGGCCCTACGAGCAGTACTTC.